This T cell receptor beta chain was observed in a study of blood T cell repertoires in COVID-19. The data were produced by immunoSEQ multiplex PCR, yet TCRdb's version contains in-frame clones alone and is incomplete. The sample has tens of thousands of clones, roughly four fifths seen once; the top ten hold about 2.1%. V was pared by 3 bases and J by 0 bases, with 1 base of the junction left unmatched. From germline, CDR1 is SGHRS and CDR2 YFSETQ. CDR3 length equals 15 residues. The chain couples TRBV5-1 to TRBJ2-1, with TRBD2 identical over 9 bases. Material for sequencing was peripheral blood. The sequence came from a man aged 70-80 years with COVID-19, enrolled during active disease. The CDR3 is CASSSSGDSYNEQFF. The CDR3, as DNA: TGCGCCAGCAGCTCTAGCGGGGACTCCTACAATGAGCAGTTCTTC.